The present entry profiles one TCR beta chain with its context. This entry comes from a study of T cells in severe cutaneous drug reactions. Across the whole study: The ALDEN and Naranjo causality algorithms determined the culprit drug.

CDR1 and CDR2 (germline): DFQATT, SNEGSKA (reference sequence). This CDR3 spans 14 amino acids. The donors had carbamazepine-induced Stevens-Johnson syndrome or toxic epidermal necrolysis. Bulk and single-cell libraries used iRepertoire multiplex PCR with TCR subtype-specific primers. From the multiplex PCR reads, TCRdb lists one entry per CDR3 protein and no DNA. Recorded for this sample: about 10,000 distinct CDR3 sequences. The chain carries TRBV20-1 and TRBJ2-4; TCRdb lists TRBD1, though no DNA is available to test this call. The receptor was derived from a human donor with Stevens-Johnson syndrome, a severe cutaneous drug reaction. The material sequenced was cells from a skin blister. The CDR3 loop is CSADPGGRRNIQYF.